This passage covers 19 T cell receptor beta chains from one sample sequenced in a study of cytomegalovirus exposure and HLA in healthy donors. PCR employed 60 Vbeta and 13 Jbeta primers. The data were produced by immunoSEQ multiplex PCR, yet TCRdb's version contains in-frame clones alone and is incomplete. The sample has around 95,000 clones, about 81% seen once. The specimen was PBMCs. The receptors come from a woman aged 40 to 55 in good health and CMV-seropositive.

V and J are TRBV27 and TRBJ2-1; 8 bases match TRBD1. V was pared by 5 bases and J by 7 bases, with 13 bases of the junction left unmatched. The CDR3 loop spans 16 amino acids. Germline CDR1 MNHEY, CDR2 SMNVEV (reference sequence). The CDR3 nucleotides are TGTGCCAGCAGTACCGGACAGGGCCAAGTCCCAAATGAGCAGTTCTTC. It is translated as CASSTGQGQVPNEQFF.

The V gene is TRBV19, the J gene TRBJ1-2; weak D call: TRBD1 (6 bases). The germline V gene has CDR1 LNHDA and CDR2 SQIVND (reference sequence). This CDR3 has 16 amino acids. V lost 3 bases and J lost 6, with 20 bases in between. The CDR3 loop reads CASSIQAGGGRDGYTF. Written as DNA, the CDR3 is TGTGCCAGTAGTATTCAAGCCGGGGGGGGGCGAGATGGCTACACCTTC. The full variable domain, completed using reference TRBV19 and TRBJ1-2, is DGGITQSPKYLFRKEGQNVTLSCEQNLNHDAMYWYRQDPGQGLRLIYYSQIVNDFQKGDIAEGYSVSREKKESFPLTVTSAQKNPTAFYLCASSIQAGGGRDGYTFGSGTRLTVV.

The gene calls are TRBV7-9 and TRBJ1-4; D is unclear. Germline values: CDR1 SEHNR, CDR2 FQNEAQ (reference sequence). The V gene lost 5 bases and the J gene lost 0 bases, with 10 bases spanning the gap. The CDR3 is made up of 15 amino acids. The CDR3 DNA reads TGTGCCAGCAGCGCCCACAGTGCAACTAATGAAAAACTGTTTTTT. Translating gives CASSAHSATNEKLFF.

Notes on this clone: Other DNA variants within this sample encode the same CDR3. The chain carries TRBV9 and TRBJ1-6, with 8 bases that match TRBD1. V shed 0 bases, J shed 8 bases, and the junction held 4 bases outside the gene matches. The CDR3 is made up of 15 amino acids. Germline values: CDR1 SGDLS, CDR2 YYNGEE. CDR3 sequence (DNA): TGTGCCAGCAGCGTAGGGCAGGGGGCCGATTCACCCCTCCACTTT. Translating gives CASSVGQGADSPLHF.

The rearrangement links TRBV11-2 to TRBJ2-3; TRBD1 agrees at 8 bases. There are 15 residues in the CDR3. Germline values: CDR1 SGHAT, CDR2 FQNNGV. The J segment lost 5 bases and the V segment lost 5 bases, leaving 9 bases of the junction unmatched. The CDR3 DNA reads as TGTGCCAGCAGCCCGGGACAGGCACTACGAGATACGCAGTATTTT. This encodes CASSPGQALRDTQYF. The full variable domain, in which reference TRBV11-2 and TRBJ2-3 provide the parts outside the CDR3, is EAGVAQSPRYKIIEKRQSVAFWCNPISGHATLYWYQQILGQGPKLLIQFQNNGVVDDSQLPKDRFSAERLKGVDSTLKIQPAKLEDSAVYLCASSPGQALRDTQYFGPGTRLTVL.

V gene TRBV9 combines with J gene TRBJ2-7, with 8 bases aligning to TRBD2. The CDR3 loop spans 15 amino acids. The germline gives CDR1 SGDLS, CDR2 YYNGEE. After removal of 3 bases from V and 0 bases from J, the junction contained 5 bases not matched to a gene. The CDR3, as DNA: TGTGCCAGCAGCGAATCCGGGACTAGCTCCTACGAGCAGTACTTC. This sequence encodes CASSESGTSSYEQYF. Full variable domain (rest looked up from reference TRBV9 and TRBJ2-7): DSGVTQTPKHLITATGQRVTLRCSPRSGDLSVYWYQQSLDQGLQFLIQYYNGEERAKGNILERFSAQQFPDLHSELNLSSLELGDSALYFCASSESGTSSYEQYFGPGTRLTVT.

The V gene is TRBV28, the J gene TRBJ2-1, with 11 bases matching TRBD1. Germline assignment: CDR1 MDHEN and CDR2 SYDVKM. V gave up 5 bases and J gave up 0 bases; unmatched junction bases: 12. This CDR3 has 19 amino acids. CDR3 nucleotides: TGTGCCAGCAGTGGTAGAAATCTTGGGACAGGGGGCTCCTACAATGAGCAGTTCTTC. Residues: CASSGRNLGTGGSYNEQFF.

As concerns this clone: This specimen includes other DNA sequences encoding the same CDR3. This chain links TRBV5-6 with TRBJ1-4; D unclear. CDR1 and CDR2 from the germline V gene are SGHDT and YYEEEE. Between the trimmed V and J ends, which lost 4 bases and 0 bases, there was a span of 13 bases. The CDR3 is 16 amino acids. CDR3 sequence (DNA): TGTGCCAGCAGCCTATTGGCGGGTGCAACTAATGAAAAACTGTTTTTT. Translating it yields CASSLLAGATNEKLFF.

The chain links TRBV7-2 to TRBJ2-2; 9 nucleotides align to TRBD2. The V gene's germline CDR1 is SGHTA and CDR2 FQGNSA. The CDR3 is 18 amino acids. Trimming took 2 bases from V and 3 from J; bases not matched to a gene: 10. CDR3 in amino acids: CASSLYFAGGRYTGELFF. The CDR3 DNA reads as TGTGCCAGCAGCTTATATTTCGCGGGAGGGCGGTACACCGGGGAGCTGTTTTTT.

J is TRBJ1-1 and V is TRBV28; D is unclear. This CDR3 contains 14 residues. V dropped 6 bases and J dropped 0 bases, with 11 bases sitting between them. Germline CDR1 and CDR2: MDHEN and SYDVKM. The CDR3 reads CASSIAVMNTEAFF. In DNA, the CDR3 is TGTGCCAGCAGCATCGCAGTCATGAACACTGAAGCTTTCTTT. Drawing the rest from reference TRBV28 and TRBJ1-1, the complete variable domain is DVKVTQSSRYLVKRTGEKVFLECVQDMDHENMFWYRQDPGLGLRLIYFSYDVKMKEKGDIPEGYSVSREKKERFSLILESASTNQTSMYLCASSIAVMNTEAFFGQGTRLTVV.

The V and J genes are TRBV4-1 and TRBJ2-7; D might be TRBD1 (6 bases). V dropped 4 bases and J dropped 3 bases, with 16 bases sitting between them. CDR1 and CDR2 (germline): MGHRA, YSYEKL. The CDR3 loop spans 15 amino acids. The CDR3 DNA follows: TGCGCCAGCAGCCGTGGGCAGGGGATAAACTACGAGCAGTACTTC. This gives the protein CASSRGQGINYEQYF.

This sequence joins TRBV6-5 and TRBJ2-5, with D perhaps matching TRBD2 (6 bases). The germline V gene has CDR1 MNHEY and CDR2 SVGAGI. The CDR3 covers 13 residues. Trimming shortened V by 2 bases and J by 5 bases, and 9 bases separated the two germline ends. The CDR3 DNA reads TGTGCCAGCAGTTACGCGGAGGGGGAGACCCAGTACTTC. Its translation: CASSYAEGETQYF.

This clone turned up a few times. This sequence joins TRBV28 and TRBJ1-2, with 8 bases fitting TRBD1. The CDR3 consists of 14 residues. The V and J ends lost 6 bases and 8 bases, in that order; junction bases with no gene match: 11. Germline V gene sequence: CDR1 MDHEN, CDR2 SYDVKM. This CDR3 reads CASSPMDRERGYTF. The CDR3 bases are TGTGCCAGCAGCCCGATGGACAGGGAAAGGGGCTACACCTTC.

The chain uses TRBV11-2 and TRBJ1-4, with TRBD1 matching 8 bases. Germline V gene data show CDR1 as SGHAT and CDR2 as FQNNGV. The CDR3 spans 15 residues. V lost 1 base and J lost 8; bases outside the gene matches: 6. CDR3 amino acids: CASSLGTGWVEKLFF. CDR3 bases: TGTGCCAGCAGCTTAGGGACAGGGTGGGTCGAAAAACTGTTTTTT. Using reference TRBV11-2 and TRBJ1-4 for the parts outside the CDR3, the full variable domain is EAGVAQSPRYKIIEKRQSVAFWCNPISGHATLYWYQQILGQGPKLLIQFQNNGVVDDSQLPKDRFSAERLKGVDSTLKIQPAKLEDSAVYLCASSLGTGWVEKLFFGSGTQLSVL.

V and J are TRBV6-6 and TRBJ2-3; TRBD2 is a possible D gene (5 bases). With 5 bases removed from V and 3 bases from J, the gap between germline ends came to 12 bases. This CDR3 has 14 residues. The germline CDR1 and CDR2 sequences are MNHNY and SVGAGI (reference sequence). Here the CDR3 DNA reads TGTGCCAGCAGTGCACCTGGGAGAACAGATACGCAGTATTTT. Its protein is CASSAPGRTDTQYF.

J is TRBJ1-2 and V is TRBV27, with D perhaps TRBD1 (5 bases). The CDR3 is made up of 13 amino acids. The V end lost 3 bases, the J end lost 8 bases, and 13 bases lay between the germline ends. Germline V gene sequence: CDR1 MNHEY, CDR2 SMNVEV (reference sequence). Here the CDR3 DNA reads TGTGCCAGCAGTTTGGTGGGGCTCGGGGGCTACACCTTC. This sequence encodes CASSLVGLGGYTF.

V usage is TRBV9 and J usage is TRBJ2-3; 9 bases match TRBD1. After removal of 3 bases from V and 3 bases from J, the junction contained 8 bases not matched to a gene. CDR1 is SGDLS, CDR2 YYNGEE, per germline. This CDR3 is built from 16 residues. CDR3 coding DNA: TGTGCCAGCAGCGCCACAGGGGGCGTCGGAACAGATACGCAGTATTTT. This sequence encodes CASSATGGVGTDTQYF.

The genes are TRBV29-1 and TRBJ1-4; perhaps TRBD1 as D (5 bases). The CDR3 extends over 12 amino acids. The V end was cut by 4 bases, the J end by 7 bases, with 10 bases between. CDR1 is SQVTM and CDR2 is ANQGSEA in the germline V gene. This CDR3 is CSVARDGEKLFF. The CDR3 region has the DNA TGCAGCGTTGCCAGGGATGGTGAAAAACTGTTTTTT.

This chain connects TRBV19 to TRBJ1-2; TRBD1 agrees at 8 bases. This CDR3 spans 16 amino acids. J gave up 4 bases and V 3 bases, and 10 bases lay outside the gene matches. Germline CDR1 and CDR2: LNHDA and SQIVND (reference sequence). In nucleotides, the CDR3 is TGTGCCAGTAGTATCCTCCCTGGGACAGGATCCTATGGCTACACCTTC. This gives the protein CASSILPGTGSYGYTF.